A selection of T cell receptor beta chains follows, all from one sample in a study of CD8+CD57+ T cells in acquired aplastic anemia. MiXCR was run by TCRdb on the reads, yielding one entry per CDR3 protein. The sample consists of 170,000 or so distinct CDR3 sequences, about 50% of them appearing once. Sequenced input: sorted CD4+, CD8+, or CD8+CD57+ T cells (not recorded which) from PBMCs. These receptors came from a human donor with aplastic anemia. CDR3s include the opening cysteine and the closing phenylalanine or tryptophan. The D gene is left open where the match is weak. Where a row states a size, it is once, few, many or the class of an expanded clone; other rows omit it.

V	D	size	J	CDR3	DNA
TRBV14	TRBD2	few	TRBJ2-3	CASKTSGSTDTQYF	TGTGCCAGCAAGACTAGCGGGAGCACAGATACGCAGTATTTT
TRBV12-3/TRBV12-4	NA	many	TRBJ1-1	CASSLWAVTEAFF	TGTGCCAGCAGTTTATGGGCAGTTACTGAAGCTTTCTTT
TRBV12-5	TRBD2	few	TRBJ2-2	CASGLGLAGVVGELFF	TGTGCTAGTGGTTTGGGGCTAGCGGGAGTGGTCGGGGAGCTGTTTTTT
TRBV30	NA	NA	TRBJ1-2	CAWSGTPGVDYGYTF	TGTGCCTGGAGTGGGACCCCCGGGGTAGACTATGGCTACACCTTC
TRBV11-2	NA	NA	TRBJ1-1	CASSLGTDTPGLMNTEAFF	TGTGCCAGCAGCTTAGGTACGGACACTCCAGGGCTCATGAACACTGAAGCTTTCTTT
TRBV7-9	NA	few	TRBJ2-5	CASSLVGGLSETQYF	TGTGCCAGCAGCTTAGTTGGGGGTTTGAGTGAGACCCAGTACTTC
TRBV19	NA	many	TRBJ2-5	CASSIPGLPQYF	TGTGCCAGTAGTATTCCAGGTCTACCCCAGTACTTC
TRBV9	NA	many	TRBJ1-2	CASSVGGGNYGYTF	TGTGCCAGCAGCGTAGGCGGGGGGAACTATGGCTACACCTTC
TRBV7-3	NA	NA	TRBJ1-1	CASSLDRNTEAFF	TGTGCCAGCAGCTTGGACAGGAACACTGAAGCTTTCTTT
TRBV25-1	NA	NA	TRBJ1-6	CASTVLNSPLHF	TGTGCCAGCACAGTCCTAAATTCACCCCTCCACTTT
TRBV7-9	NA	NA	TRBJ1-1	CASSNRGEAFF	TGTGCCAGCAGCAACCGAGGTGAAGCTTTCTTT
TRBV20-1	NA	NA	TRBJ1-6	CSARDLGRDNSPLHF	TGCAGTGCTAGAGATCTTGGCAGGGATAATTCACCCCTCCACTTT
TRBV11-2	NA	once	TRBJ1-4	CASSNAREKLFF	TGTGCCAGCAGCAATGCCAGAGAAAAACTGTTTTTT
TRBV10-3	NA	few	TRBJ2-1	CAISESLASSSYNEQFF	TGTGCCATCAGTGAGTCACTAGCCTCTAGCTCCTACAATGAGCAGTTCTTC
TRBV7-3	TRBD1	NA	TRBJ2-7	CASSFSTGAREQYF	TGTGCCAGCAGCTTTAGTACAGGGGCTCGCGAGCAGTACTTC
TRBV6-2/TRBV6-3	NA	many	TRBJ2-3	CASSYAWLSTDTQYF	TGTGCCAGCAGTTACGCGTGGCTGTCCACAGATACGCAGTATTTT
TRBV7-6	NA	NA	TRBJ1-2	CASSLAVTHRVYYGYTF	TGTGCCAGCAGCTTAGCGGTTACTCACAGGGTATATTATGGCTACACCTTC
TRBV7-9	NA	NA	TRBJ2-3	CASSSQPDTQYF	TGTGCCAGCAGCTCCCAACCAGATACGCAGTATTTT
TRBV30	NA	few	TRBJ1-5	CACHTSGYNQPQHF	TGTGCCTGTCATACCTCAGGTTACAATCAGCCCCAGCATTTT
TRBV5-1	NA	many	TRBJ2-7	CASSGRSDEQYF	TGCGCCAGCAGCGGGAGGAGCGACGAGCAGTACTTC
TRBV19	NA	many	TRBJ1-1	CASSIEGGYITEAFF	TGTGCCAGTAGTATAGAGGGGGGTTATATCACTGAAGCTTTCTTT
TRBV9	NA	NA	TRBJ2-3	CASSVRGVADTQYF	TGTGCCAGCAGCGTACGCGGGGTCGCAGATACGCAGTATTTT
TRBV10-3	NA	NA	TRBJ2-3	CAISTSRGPTDTQYF	TGTGCCATCAGTACTTCCCGCGGACCCACAGATACGCAGTATTTT
TRBV5-6	NA	NA	TRBJ1-6	CASSNRVRSPLHF	TGTGCCAGCAGCAACAGGGTAAGATCACCCCTCCACTTT
TRBV5-5	NA	NA	TRBJ1-6	CASSLRQGLDSPLHF	TGTGCCAGCAGCTTGAGGCAGGGACTGGATTCACCCCTCCACTTT
TRBV5-4	TRBD1	many	TRBJ2-3	CASSLAGTGDTDTQYF	TGTGCCAGCAGCTTGGCCGGGACAGGGGACACAGATACGCAGTATTTT
TRBV19	NA	NA	TRBJ2-1	CASSHGRRGMDEQFF	TGTGCCAGTAGTCACGGGAGAAGGGGTATGGATGAGCAGTTCTTC
TRBV6-1	NA	many	TRBJ2-7	CASSEYPFAYEQYF	TGTGCCAGCAGTGAATATCCTTTCGCCTACGAGCAGTACTTC
TRBV20-1	NA	NA	TRBJ2-7	CSARGRRDEQYF	TGCAGTGCTAGAGGTCGCAGGGACGAGCAGTACTTC
TRBV19	NA	medium-sized	TRBJ1-5	CASSMWRDQPQHF	TGTGCCAGTAGTATGTGGCGGGATCAGCCCCAGCATTTT
TRBV9	TRBD1	few	TRBJ2-7	CASSFGQGISYEQYF	TGTGCCAGCAGCTTCGGACAGGGGATATCCTACGAGCAGTACTTC
TRBV11-2	TRBD1	many	TRBJ2-2	CASSWRQGVYTGELFF	TGTGCCAGCAGCTGGAGACAGGGGGTATACACCGGGGAGCTGTTTTTT
TRBV29-1	TRBD1	NA	TRBJ1-1	CSVDVGQGAREAFF	TGCAGCGTTGACGTGGGACAGGGGGCGCGCGAAGCTTTCTTT
TRBV25-1	TRBD1	few	TRBJ1-1	CASSLPGQMNTEAFF	TGTGCCAGCAGCCTTCCGGGACAGATGAACACTGAAGCTTTCTTT
TRBV7-9	NA	NA	TRBJ1-1	CASSSPSGTTEAFF	TGTGCCAGCAGCTCACCGAGTGGGACCACTGAAGCTTTCTTT
TRBV10-3	NA	NA	TRBJ1-4	CAISVGSNEKLFF	TGTGCCATCAGTGTAGGGTCTAATGAAAAACTGTTTTTT
TRBV10-1	TRBD2	many	TRBJ2-1	CASSEGLAGNEQFF	TGCGCCAGCAGTGAAGGACTAGCAGGCAATGAGCAGTTCTTC
TRBV10-2	NA	NA	TRBJ1-6	CASSAQSPSPLHF	TGCGCCAGCAGTGCTCAATCTCCTTCACCCCTCCACTTT
TRBV10-2	NA	NA	TRBJ2-2	CASSSLLGMNTGELFF	TGCGCCAGCAGTTCTTTACTGGGAATGAACACCGGGGAGCTGTTTTTT
TRBV7-3	NA	NA	TRBJ2-1	CASGQGGNEQFF	TGTGCCAGCGGACAGGGAGGGAATGAGCAGTTCTTC
TRBV2	NA	NA	TRBJ1-5	CASRKEGQQPQHF	TGTGCCAGCAGGAAGGAGGGGCAACAGCCCCAGCATTTT
TRBV2	TRBD2	few	TRBJ2-3	CASSKGLHTDTQYF	TGTGCCAGCAGTAAGGGACTACACACAGATACGCAGTATTTT
TRBV7-6	NA	NA	TRBJ1-1	CASSLTTNTEAFF	TGTGCCAGCAGCTTAACCACGAACACTGAAGCTTTCTTT
TRBV5-4	NA	NA	TRBJ1-3	CASSESGSGNTIYF	TGTGCCAGCAGTGAATCAGGCTCTGGAAACACCATATATTTT
TRBV20-1	NA	once	TRBJ1-1	CSASPTGFDTEAFF	TGCAGTGCTAGCCCCACAGGATTCGACACTGAAGCTTTCTTT
TRBV10-3	TRBD1	once	TRBJ1-6	CAISEGTGVSPLHF	TGTGCCATCAGTGAAGGGACAGGGGTTTCACCCCTCCACTTT
TRBV2	NA	NA	TRBJ1-6	CASSGQSPLHF	TGTGCCAGCAGTGGTCAATCACCCCTCCACTTT
TRBV7-7	NA	NA	TRBJ2-7	CASSYGTTYEQYF	TGTGCCAGCAGCTACGGGACAACCTACGAGCAGTACTTC
TRBV28	TRBD1	once	TRBJ1-2	CASRVDRVGAGYTF	TGTGCCAGCAGAGTGGACAGGGTGGGCGCTGGCTACACCTTC
TRBV2	NA	NA	TRBJ2-5	CASSEGQYQETQYF	TGTGCCAGCAGTGAAGGGCAGTACCAAGAGACCCAGTACTTC
TRBV20-1	NA	once	TRBJ1-4	CSGWGGPGEKLFF	TGCAGTGGTTGGGGGGGTCCCGGTGAAAAACTGTTTTTT
TRBV5-6	TRBD1	NA	TRBJ1-5	CASSLSRGQGAQHF	TGCGCCAGCAGCCTCTCCAGGGGGCAAGGGGCCCAGCATTTT
TRBV20-1	TRBD2	NA	TRBJ2-1	CSARPNLAGVEFF	TGCAGTGCTAGACCTAACTTAGCGGGAGTAGAATTCTTC
TRBV10-1	NA	NA	TRBJ1-6	CAKDRDKNSPLHF	TGCGCCAAGGACCGGGACAAAAATTCACCCCTCCACTTT
TRBV7-9	NA	few	TRBJ2-7	CASSPPERYEQYF	TGTGCCAGCAGCCCCCCCGAAAGATACGAGCAGTACTTC
TRBV7-9	TRBD1	many	TRBJ1-1	CASQGVRVNTEAFF	TGTGCCAGCCAGGGGGTCAGGGTTAACACTGAAGCTTTCTTT
TRBV7-2	NA	NA	TRBJ2-7	CASSEVRALREQYF	TGTGCCAGCAGCGAAGTTCGGGCCCTACGAGAGCAGTACTTC
TRBV10-3	NA	NA	TRBJ2-1	CAITLRAGGTHNEQFF	TGTGCCATCACCCTGCGCGCGGGCGGGACCCACAATGAGCAGTTCTTC